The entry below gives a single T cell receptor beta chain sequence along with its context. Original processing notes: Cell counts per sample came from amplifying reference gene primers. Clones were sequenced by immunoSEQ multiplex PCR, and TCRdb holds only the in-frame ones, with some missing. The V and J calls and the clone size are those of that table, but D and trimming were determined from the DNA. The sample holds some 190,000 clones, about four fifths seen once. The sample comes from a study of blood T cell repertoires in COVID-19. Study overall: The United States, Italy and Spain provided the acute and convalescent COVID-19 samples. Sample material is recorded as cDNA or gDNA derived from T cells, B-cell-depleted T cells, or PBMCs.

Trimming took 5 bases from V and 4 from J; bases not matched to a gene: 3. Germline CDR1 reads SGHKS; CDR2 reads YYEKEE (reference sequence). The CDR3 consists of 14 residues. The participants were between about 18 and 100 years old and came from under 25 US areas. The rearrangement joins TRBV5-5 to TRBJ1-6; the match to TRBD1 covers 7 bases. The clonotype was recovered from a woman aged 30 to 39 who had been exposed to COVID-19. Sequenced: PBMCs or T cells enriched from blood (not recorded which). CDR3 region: CASRSTGYNSPLHF. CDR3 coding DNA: TGTGCCAGCAGGTCGACAGGGTATAATTCACCCCTCCACTTT. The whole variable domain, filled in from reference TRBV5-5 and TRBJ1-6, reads DAGVTQSPTHLIKTRGQQVTLRCSPISGHKSVSWYQQVLGQGPQFIFQYYEKEERGRGNFPDRFSARQFPNYSSELNVNALLLGDSALYLCASRSTGYNSPLHFGNGTRLTVT.